This entry lists 13 T cell receptor beta chains sequenced from one sample in a study of CD8 T cells in Susac syndrome. Random hexamers were used to reverse transcribe roughly 0.45 to 1 ug of RNA. TCRdb analysed the immunoSEQ multiplex PCR reads with MiXCR anew, one entry per CDR3 protein. The profile shows some 200,000 distinct CDR3 sequences, 90% to 95% of them singletons. The sequenced sample consisted of CD4+ T cells from PBMCs. These receptors all come from a human donor with multiple sclerosis.

The CDR3 is CASSQGLAGPNTGELFF. CDR3 nucleotide sequence: TGCGCCAGCAGCCAAGGACTAGCGGGACCGAACACCGGGGAGCTGTTTTTT. The V call is TRBV4-1, the J call TRBJ2-2; 11 nucleotides agree with TRBD2. Germline V gene lookup returns CDR1 MGHRA and CDR2 YSYEKL. This CDR3 is 17 amino acids long. The trim removed 1 base at V and 0 bases at J, leaving 1 base unmatched.

J is TRBJ1-5 and V is TRBV20-1; tentative D call: TRBD1 (6 bases). Germline lookup yields CDR1 DFQATT and CDR2 SNEGSKA (reference sequence). The V end lost 7 bases, the J end lost 4 bases, and 20 bases lay between the germline ends. The CDR3 runs 15 residues. In nucleotides, the CDR3 is TGCAGTGGGGCCACAGGGAGAAGCCCTAATCAGCCCCAGCATTTT. Amino acids: CSGATGRSPNQPQHF.

This clonotype was found once. This rearrangement joins TRBV29-1 to TRBJ2-5; D ambiguous. In germline, CDR1 is SQVTM, CDR2 ANQGSEA. The germline V and J ends were trimmed by 4 bases and 1 base, with 10 bases remaining between them. The CDR3 covers 13 residues. CDR3 in amino acids: CSVARTAQETQYF. The CDR3 DNA sequence: TGCAGCGTTGCTCGAACGGCCCAAGAGACCCAGTACTTC.

The V gene is TRBV2, the J gene TRBJ2-7; either TRBD1 or TRBD2 may supply D (5 bases each). Germline loops: CDR1 SNHLY, CDR2 FYNNEI. This CDR3 contains 14 residues. V was trimmed by 2 bases and J by 2 bases, leaving 10 bases between them. The CDR3 loop is CASSETGGAYEQYF. CDR3 sequence (DNA): TGTGCCAGCAGTGAAACAGGAGGAGCCTACGAGCAGTACTTC.

The chain employs TRBV28 and TRBJ2-7; 12 nucleotides align to TRBD2. The CDR3 loop spans 15 amino acids. Trimming cost V 3 bases and J 7 bases; bases outside gene matches: 7. Germline V gene data show CDR1 as MDHEN and CDR2 as SYDVKM. DNA for the CDR3: TGTGCCAGCAGTTTCCCTAGCGGGAGGGGACGGGAGCAGTACTTC. Translating it yields CASSFPSGRGREQYF.

The chain combines TRBV10-3 with TRBJ2-1; 9 nucleotides agree with TRBD1. V lost 4 bases, J lost 7 bases, and 8 bases stayed unmatched. The CDR3 totals 15 residues. Germline CDR1 ENHRY, CDR2 SYGVKD. The CDR3 region has the DNA TGTGCCATCAGTGGCCGGGGACAGGGCGATAATGAGCAGTTCTTC. Protein product: CAISGRGQGDNEQFF.

The gene calls are TRBV29-1 and TRBJ2-7, with D possibly matching TRBD2 (6 bases). Trimming stripped 4 bases from V and 3 bases from J, with 13 bases between. Per germline, CDR1 SQVTM and CDR2 ANQGSEA. The CDR3 loop spans 13 amino acids. The CDR3 DNA follows: TGCAGCGTTGGGGGTGACGGGGGCTACGAGCAGTACTTC. Its translation is CSVGGDGGYEQYF.

This chain connects TRBV12-5 to TRBJ1-5; 8 bases fit TRBD1. After removal of 4 bases from V and 0 bases from J, the junction contained 8 bases not matched to a gene. The CDR3 consists of 17 residues. The germline gives CDR1 LGHNT, CDR2 FRNRAP. CDR3: CASGSTGALYSNQPQHF. Here the CDR3 DNA reads TGTGCTAGTGGTTCGACAGGGGCCCTCTATAGCAATCAGCCCCAGCATTTT.

The chain carries TRBV29-1 and TRBJ2-1; no definite D call. Per germline, CDR1 SQVTM and CDR2 ANQGSEA. The CDR3 consists of 11 residues. The germline V and J ends were trimmed by 4 bases and 8 bases, with 9 bases remaining between them. The CDR3 region is CSVARSYEQFF. Here the CDR3 DNA reads TGCAGCGTTGCTAGATCCTATGAGCAGTTCTTC.

This rearrangement joins TRBV6-2 or TRBV6-3 to TRBJ2-1; D may match TRBD1 or TRBD2 (6 bases each). V lost 3 bases and J 6 bases, leaving 18 bases between the germline ends. The CDR3 contains 16 residues. CDR1 and CDR2 (germline): MNHEY, SVGEGT. In DNA, the CDR3 is TGTGCCAGCAGTTATCTTGGGGGGCCGGGGTTCAATGAGCAGTTCTTC. As protein: CASSYLGGPGFNEQFF.

The chain is built from TRBV20-1 and TRBJ2-7; D possibly corresponds to TRBD1 (5 bases). In germline, CDR1 is DFQATT, CDR2 SNEGSKA (reference sequence). The CDR3 length is 14 residues. Deletions cut 0 bases from V and 3 bases from J, with 12 bases between. The CDR3 loop reads CSAREGRNRYEQYF. In DNA, the CDR3 is TGCAGTGCTAGAGAGGGGCGGAACCGCTACGAGCAGTACTTC.

This clonotype was picked up one time. This chain uses TRBV24-1 with TRBJ2-5; the D is unclear. Trimming removed 2 bases from V and 1 base from J, with 10 bases in between. Per the germline V gene, CDR1 is KGHDR and CDR2 is SFDVKD. The CDR3 has 15 residues. CDR3 amino acids: CATSDSLYLQETQYF. CDR3 coding DNA: TGTGCCACCAGTGATTCCCTCTACCTCCAAGAGACCCAGTACTTC.

The V gene is TRBV20-1, the J gene TRBJ1-5; TRBD1 matches at 7 bases. This CDR3 region has 13 residues. After removal of 7 bases from V and 7 bases from J, the junction contained 10 bases not matched to a gene. The germline V gene has CDR1 DFQATT and CDR2 SNEGSKA (reference sequence). The CDR3 nucleotides are TGCAGTGTCTCTGCCAGGGGGGGACAGCCCCAGCATTTT. Its translation: CSVSARGGQPQHF.